This T cell receptor (beta chain) was profiled in a study of shared clonotypes between healthy human individuals. CD8 cells classed as naive were CD45RO-negative and positively selected for CCR7, excluding terminally differentiated effector memory CD45RA+ cells. There were only Caucasian adults among the donors, and all lived in Nashville, Tennessee. Clones were read by immunoSEQ multiplex PCR, and TCRdb kept only the in-frame ones, dropping some. The sample has about 2 million clones; just under 95% are singletons. Comments on this clone: The antigen is undetermined.

The V and J ends lost 0 bases and 5 bases, in that order; junction bases with no gene match: 4. Germline loops: CDR1 SGDLS, CDR2 YYNGEE. The CDR3 runs 14 residues. Findings of the study overall: The four-donor shared clonotypes exceeded non-shared clonotypes in generation probability, with non-shared ones scoring lower.

The sample taken for sequencing was naive CD8+ T cells sorted from blood. This sequence joins TRBV9 and TRBJ2-7; 8 nucleotides match TRBD2. The source is a man between 18 and 29 years old in good health. CDR3 residues: CASSVGSGIDEQYF. CDR3 in DNA: TGTGCCAGCAGCGTAGGTAGCGGGATTGACGAGCAGTACTTC.